This is a list of T cell receptor beta chains from one sample in a study of blood T cells in healthy people across ages. MiXCR, applied by TCRdb to the 5' RACE reads, yields one record per CDR3 protein. The sample includes over 500,000 distinct CDR3 sequences, over 40% seen only once; the top ten take about 14%. Sample: blood. These receptors came from a woman at least 80 years old in good health. Each CDR3 is given with its conserved first and last residue.

>TRBJ2-1|TRBV7-2
CASSLVGLAGDNEQFF
>TRBJ2-3|TRBV10-3
CAHGAEGGDTQYF
>TRBJ2-3|TRBV27
CASSFWGQGRDTQYF
>TRBJ2-3|TRBV29-1
CSVEDLGTGKTDTQYF
>TRBJ2-5|TRBV5-1
CAGSLGDRGSQETQYF
>TRBJ2-1|TRBV14
CASSRTGFSYNEQFF
>TRBJ2-3|TRBV29-1
CSVGATDTQYF
>TRBJ1-2|TRBV18
CASSSTTGANYGYTF
>TRBJ2-5|TRBV4-2
CASSFGTVYEQYF
>TRBJ2-7|TRBV28
CASSLLGLAGSYEQYF
>TRBJ2-3|TRBV6-1
CASAGGAGTDTQYF
>TRBJ2-3|TRBV7-6
CASSPHWADTQYF
>TRBJ1-5|TRBV20-1
CSAGDRELQPQHF
>TRBJ2-3|TRBV6-6
CASSHGRATDTQYF
>TRBJ1-1|TRBV5-5
CASSQGPLLTNTEAFF
>TRBJ2-3|TRBV12-3/TRBV12-4
CASGRGTDTQYF
>TRBJ2-5|TRBV9
CANSVAGLATETQYF